This record concerns one T cell receptor (beta chain) sequence. Its antigen specificity is not known. No base quality values were provided; no much bigger clone lies one nucleotide off. The cohort comprised several hundred healthy bone marrow donors. Cohort members were all nominally healthy when sampled, although unrecorded immune exposures were likely present. The donor was CMV seropositive and was included in the group of 300 or so seropositive cohort members. A peripheral blood sample was collected from each donor, and TCR beta sequencing was performed on peripheral blood mononuclear cells. The Qiagen DNeasy Blood Extraction Kit was used to extract genomic DNA from the blood cell samples. Preparation of the library involved the immunoSEQ multiplex PCR assay. For the multiplex PCR, a mixture combining 60 forward primers for TCR Vbeta segments and 13 reverse primers for TCR Jbeta segments was used. The CDR3 region of rearranged TCR beta genes was amplified from genomic DNA with a multiplex PCR assay. The amplified TCR beta libraries were sequenced on the Illumina HiSeq System as 87-base-pair reads. Per the original workflow: In a later analysis, around 80 million unique TCR beta chains were counted across the approximately 640 repertoires, and around 11 million of these chains were shared by at least two donors. A nearest-neighbor algorithm error-corrected the raw reads and collapsed the reads into unique sequences, merging closely related sequences to remove PCR and sequencing errors. To assign V, D and J gene segments, CDR3 sequences were aligned to IMGT reference sequences. For a sequence to be retained, a match of at least six nucleotides was required to both a V gene segment and a J gene segment. A rearrangement was called productive if the CDR3 had no stop codons and remained in frame with V and J, and every other rearrangement was called non-productive. Following IMGT convention, CDR3 was defined as the stretch from the second conserved V-encoded cysteine to the conserved J-encoded phenylalanine. The earlier analysis of about 530 of the donors excluded any sequence lacking an unambiguous match to a single V gene segment. In an earlier analysis of 587 of the donors, V segments were called functional above 56.7% productive rearrangements and were called segregating when the between-donor standard deviation exceeded 5%. A statistical classification framework was built to diagnose cytomegalovirus status from the catalog of TCR beta chain sequences. V and J gene assignment, in a later analysis, came from comparing TCR nucleotide sequences with IMGT/GENE-DB human TR gene sequences. In a later analysis, CDR3 sequences and most-parsimonious VDJ recombination scenarios were assigned using the TCRdist pipeline. In a later analysis, each TCR beta chain was defined by its CDR3 amino acid sequence together with its V-gene family, and reads without a unique V-gene family were excluded. In a later analysis, approximately 640 highly shared, low-generation-probability nucleotide sequences were removed to address suspected cross-contamination and a sequencing artifact. For each public chain, a later analysis derived a clonal expansion index from normalized ranks of inferred template counts within each repertoire. Generation probabilities in a later analysis came from a VDJ recombination model fitted to out-of-frame rearrangements, and those results were checked against IGoR. A later analysis scored TCR-TCR, TCR-HLA and TCR-CMV co-occurrence with hypergeometric tests, applying a repertoire-size bias correction to TCR pairs. In a later analysis, false discovery rates were estimated by permuting HLA or CMV assignments 20 times. In a later analysis, co-occurring TCRs were grouped using DBSCAN, with TCRdist sequence similarity added in when clustering inside HLA-allele-positive subsets. Co-occurrence clustering excluded repertoires with fewer than 30,000 or more than 120,000 public chains, plus five with anomalous nucleotide sharing. Here the immuneACCESS table is served through TCRdb, limited to in-frame sequences with V and J called. Missing clones are a known gap in these copies; in checked studies unresolved V genes cover under half, and the rest lacks a known reason. V and J calls and clone size are copied from that table; D and trimming were computed from the DNA. The sample data list roughly 130,000 clones, and 65% to 75% of these were observed just once. The ten largest clones represent more than 6% of the sample.

This specimen comes from a study of cytomegalovirus exposure and HLA in healthy donors (dated by TCRdb to about 2017). The study in broad terms: An earlier analysis of approximately 640 of the donors reported roughly 270 Gb of sequence data and some 100 million unique TCR beta sequences from about 180 million T cells. About 280 gigabases of sequencing data and 70 million to 95 million unique TCR sequences made up an early release that covered nearly 650 HLA-typed donors. Of the 300 to 500 genotyped donors, 80% to 90% were placed in the genetic ancestry cluster associated with self-reported Caucasian donors. The study was designed to test whether signatures of past pathogen exposure could be identified by cataloging public T cell receptors. The T cell repertoires of some 670 subjects were profiled by immunosequencing and related to cytomegalovirus serostatus. In addition to the first cohort of roughly 670 subjects, a separate validation cohort of 130 or so different subjects was used. High-throughput TCR immunosequencing, statistical association of individual TCRs with disease status, and machine learning were combined to predict cytomegalovirus infection status. A later analysis re-analyzed previously published TCR beta repertoires from 500 to 700 donors and added high-resolution HLA genotyping to study TCR occurrence patterns. The later analysis used no new phenotypic data to find candidate immune exposures, relying instead on TCR beta sequences and their occurrence across donors. To decide whether each TCR beta V gene segment behaved as functional or pseudogenic, an earlier analysis of some 600 of the donors relied on high-throughput TCR beta sequencing. Donor age, sex, ethnicity and CMV serostatus were collected together with the repertoire data. In a later genetic analysis, genome-wide SNP genotypes for about 65% of the roughly 700 donors were used, and that subset was treated as a discovery cohort. Every repertoire in the discovery cohort had been generated on one and the same sequencing platform. Both class I and class II loci were covered by HLA typing, at four-digit resolution. Typing coverage differed by locus: A, B, C, DRB1 and DQB1 were typed in about 620-630 donors, DQA1 in about 550, DPA1 in approximately 600, and DPB1 in roughly 470. Four to six DR-DQ haplotypes were handled as single units for association and clustering, since linkage in the cohort was strong. Among around 400 genotyped donors of the cohort, an average of about 240,000 unique TCR beta nucleotide sequences were sequenced per donor, roughly 20% of them non-productive.

Reading the germline V gene gives CDR1 MNHEY and CDR2 SVGAGI. Between the V and J ends, shortened by 6 bases and 10 bases respectively, the junction contains 18 bases. The CDR3 starts with the cysteine, ends with the phenylalanine, and has 13 residues. CDR3 DNA only is kept here, 39 bases in frame from base 1. Results the study describes overall, beyond this receptor: Correlated functional status among segregating V segments might reflect linkage disequilibrium, but an unknown experimental factor could not be ruled out. A later analysis reported that several top co-occurrence clusters appeared linked to parvovirus B19, influenza, CMV and Epstein-Barr virus. A later analysis associated 16,951 TCR beta sequences with specific HLA alleles at a false discovery rate of 0.05. In a later analysis, the rate of TCR association differed among HLA loci, with DRB1 alleles having the most associated TCRs and HLA-C alleles having the fewest. Across donors, most TCR sequences were observed very rarely, whereas some public TCRs were present in many individuals. When HLA alleles, especially DR and DQ, strongly co-occurred, attributing TCR associations to individual alleles was difficult. In vitro tests confirmed that a few of the cytomegalovirus-associated TCR beta chains recognize cytomegalovirus antigens. According to a later genetic analysis, donors in an Asian-associated ancestry cluster had fewer N-insertions in productive TCRs than the approximately 630-donor mean. The 87-base-pair reads could not distinguish some IMGT-functional V segments, including TRBV6-2 and TRBV6-3, so those segments were excluded. The authors suggested that the approach could potentially be extended to other disease states and immunological phenotypes. Immune exposure information for the cohort was limited to CMV serostatus. A later genetic analysis associated a missense DCLRE1C variant with V-gene and J-gene trimming of TCR beta chains, and an independent cohort replicated the association. The classifier was reported to diagnose cytomegalovirus status with high specificity and sensitivity in both the original cohort and the validation cohort. In this cohort, only TCR beta chains were sequenced, and detectable features were limited by the absence of alpha or paired-chain data. Because counts were too low, around 17 rarely observed V segments, including chromosome 9 orphons, were left out of the earlier analysis of about 500 of the donors. Because some donors lacked HLA typing at each locus, the association tests relied only on the typed subset. Compared with equally common non-associated chains, HLA-associated TCR beta chains in a later analysis were more clonally expanded and had lower generation probabilities. The presence/absence analyses assumed that sequencing depth was roughly uniform across donors, and that assumption may not be true. The study listed 150 to 200 TCR beta chains as associated with cytomegalovirus. In an earlier analysis of about 550 of the donors, most TCR beta V segments were observed in productive rearrangements about 87% or about 30% of the time, broadly matching IMGT annotations. A cluster of highly shared sequence variants was judged likely to be a technical artifact of the sequencing pipeline. A further reported finding was that TCR beta sequences accurately predicted the HLA-A and HLA-B alleles for most subjects in the first cohort. According to a later analysis, most CMV-associated TCR beta chains appeared to be HLA-restricted, and the HLA associations seemed to be driven largely by CMV exposure.

Specimen: PBMCs. This clonotype was sampled from a man aged 40-50 years in good health and CMV-seropositive. The chain couples TRBV6-5 to TRBJ1-2, with TRBD1 tentatively as D gene (5 bases match). CDR3 region: CASSPRDLFVYTF. The nucleotides read TGTGCCAGCAGCCCTCGGGACTTATTTGTCTACACCTTC.